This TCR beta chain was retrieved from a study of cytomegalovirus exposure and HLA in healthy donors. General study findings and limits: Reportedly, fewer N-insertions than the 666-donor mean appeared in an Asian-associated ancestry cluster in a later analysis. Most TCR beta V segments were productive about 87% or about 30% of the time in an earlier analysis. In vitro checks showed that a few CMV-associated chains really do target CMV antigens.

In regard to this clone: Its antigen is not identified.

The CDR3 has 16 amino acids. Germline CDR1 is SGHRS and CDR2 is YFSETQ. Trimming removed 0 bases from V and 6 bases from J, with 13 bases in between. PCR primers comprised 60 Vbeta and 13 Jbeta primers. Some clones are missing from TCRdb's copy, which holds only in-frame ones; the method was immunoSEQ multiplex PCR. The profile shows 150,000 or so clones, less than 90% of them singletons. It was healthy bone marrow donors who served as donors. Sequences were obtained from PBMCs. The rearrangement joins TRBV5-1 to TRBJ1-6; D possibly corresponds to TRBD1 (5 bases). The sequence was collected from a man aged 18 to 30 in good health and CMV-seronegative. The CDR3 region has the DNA TGCGCCAGCAGCTTGGAGATCAGGGCCAGTAATTCACCCCTCCACTTT. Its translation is CASSLEIRASNSPLHF.